The source of this T cell receptor beta chain is a study of technical replicates of blood from a few donors. CDR3 length: 22 amino acids. Trimming removed 0 bases from V and 0 bases from J, with 30 bases in between. Germline values: CDR1 MDHEN, CDR2 SYDVKM. Clones were sequenced by immunoSEQ multiplex PCR, and TCRdb holds only the in-frame ones, with some missing. The sample records 80,000 to 95,000 clones, 90% to 95% being singletons. Material: T cells isolated from PBMCs. The TCR originated in a human donor in good health. The rearrangement links TRBV28 to TRBJ2-7, with D perhaps matching TRBD2 (5 bases). The CDR3: CASSLWIRWERDIRFSSYEQYF. The CDR3 DNA is TGTGCCAGCAGTTTATGGATACGTTGGGAGAGGGATATCCGCTTCAGCTCCTACGAGCAGTACTTC.